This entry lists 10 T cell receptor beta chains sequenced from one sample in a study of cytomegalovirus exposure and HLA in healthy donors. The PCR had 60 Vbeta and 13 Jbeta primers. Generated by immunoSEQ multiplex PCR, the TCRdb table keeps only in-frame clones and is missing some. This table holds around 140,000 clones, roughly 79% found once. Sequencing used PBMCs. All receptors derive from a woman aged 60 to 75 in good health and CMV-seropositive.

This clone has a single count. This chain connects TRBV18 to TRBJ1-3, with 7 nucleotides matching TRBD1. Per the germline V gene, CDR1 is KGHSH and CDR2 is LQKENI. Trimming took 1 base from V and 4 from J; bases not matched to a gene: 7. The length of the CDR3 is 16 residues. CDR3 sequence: CASSPLRGASGNTIYF. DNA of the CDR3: TGTGCCAGCTCACCACTCAGGGGGGCCTCAGGAAACACCATATATTTT.

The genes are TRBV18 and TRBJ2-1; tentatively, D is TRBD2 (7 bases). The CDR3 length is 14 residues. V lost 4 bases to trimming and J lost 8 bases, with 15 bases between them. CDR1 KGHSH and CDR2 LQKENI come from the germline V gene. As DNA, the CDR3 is TGTGCCAGCTCACACTATGGGGGGGGCTATGAGCAGTTCTTC. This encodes CASSHYGGGYEQFF. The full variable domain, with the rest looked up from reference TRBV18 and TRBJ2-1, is NAGVMQNPRHLVRRRGQEARLRCSPMKGHSHVYWYRQLPEEGLKFMVYLQKENIIDESGMPKERFSAEFPKEGPSILRIQQVVRGDSAAYFCASSHYGGGYEQFFGPGTRLTVL.

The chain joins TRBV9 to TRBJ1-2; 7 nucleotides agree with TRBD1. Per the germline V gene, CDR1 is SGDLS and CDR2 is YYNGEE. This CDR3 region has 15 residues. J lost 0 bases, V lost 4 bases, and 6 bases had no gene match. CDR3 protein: CASSYRDRANYGYTF. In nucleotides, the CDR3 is TGTGCCAGCAGCTACCGGGACAGAGCTAACTATGGCTACACCTTC.

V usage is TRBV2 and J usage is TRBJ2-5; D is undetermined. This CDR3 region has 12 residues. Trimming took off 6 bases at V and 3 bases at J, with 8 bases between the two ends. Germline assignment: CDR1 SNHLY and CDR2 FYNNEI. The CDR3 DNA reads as TGTGCCAGCAGACTGATTAAAGAGACCCAGTACTTC. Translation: CASRLIKETQYF. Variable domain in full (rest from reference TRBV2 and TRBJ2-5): EPEVTQTPSHQVTQMGQEVILRCVPISNHLYFYWYRQILGQKVEFLVSFYNNEISEKSEIFDDQFSVERPDGSNFTLKIRSTKLEDSAMYFCASRLIKETQYFGPGTRLLVL.

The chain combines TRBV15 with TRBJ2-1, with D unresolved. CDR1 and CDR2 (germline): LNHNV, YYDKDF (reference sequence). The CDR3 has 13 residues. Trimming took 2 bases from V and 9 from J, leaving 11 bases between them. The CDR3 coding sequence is TGTGCCACCAGCAGAACGCCGCGCCTTGAGCAGTTCTTC. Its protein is CATSRTPRLEQFF. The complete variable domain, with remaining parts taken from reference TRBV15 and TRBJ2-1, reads DAMVIQNPRYQVTQFGKPVTLSCSQTLNHNVMYWYQQKSSQAPKLLFHYYDKDFNNEADTPDNFQSRRPNTSFCFLDIRSPGLGDTAMYLCATSRTPRLEQFFGPGTRLTVL.

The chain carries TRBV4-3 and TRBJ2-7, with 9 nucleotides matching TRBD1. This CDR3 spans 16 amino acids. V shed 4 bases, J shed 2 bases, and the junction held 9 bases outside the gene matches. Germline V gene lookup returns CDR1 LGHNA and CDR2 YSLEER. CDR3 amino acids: CASSRTAGQGPYEQYF. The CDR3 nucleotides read TGCGCCAGCAGCCGCACTGCGGGACAGGGTCCCTACGAGCAGTACTTC.

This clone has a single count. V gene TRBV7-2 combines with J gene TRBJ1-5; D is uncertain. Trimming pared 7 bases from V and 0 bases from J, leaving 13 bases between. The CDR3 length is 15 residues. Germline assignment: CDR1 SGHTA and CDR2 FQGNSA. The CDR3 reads CASTQDGGSNQPQHF. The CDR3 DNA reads TGTGCCAGCACCCAAGACGGCGGTAGCAATCAGCCCCAGCATTTT.

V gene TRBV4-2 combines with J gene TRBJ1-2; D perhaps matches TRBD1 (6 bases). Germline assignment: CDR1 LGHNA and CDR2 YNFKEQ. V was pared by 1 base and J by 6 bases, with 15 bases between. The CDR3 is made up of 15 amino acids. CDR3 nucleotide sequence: TGTGCCAGCAGCCAAGTTCGGACAGACCCTAATGGCTACACCTTC. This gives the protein CASSQVRTDPNGYTF.

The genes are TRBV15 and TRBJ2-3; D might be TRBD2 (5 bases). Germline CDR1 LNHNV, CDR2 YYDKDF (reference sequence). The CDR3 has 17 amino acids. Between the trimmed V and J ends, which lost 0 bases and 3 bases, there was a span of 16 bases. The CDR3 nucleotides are TGTGCCACCAGCAGAGAAGGGCTAGCCCCCTGGACAGATACGCAGTATTTT. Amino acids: CATSREGLAPWTDTQYF. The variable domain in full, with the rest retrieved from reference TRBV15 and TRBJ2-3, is DAMVIQNPRYQVTQFGKPVTLSCSQTLNHNVMYWYQQKSSQAPKLLFHYYDKDFNNEADTPDNFQSRRPNTSFCFLDIRSPGLGDTAMYLCATSREGLAPWTDTQYFGPGTRLTVL.

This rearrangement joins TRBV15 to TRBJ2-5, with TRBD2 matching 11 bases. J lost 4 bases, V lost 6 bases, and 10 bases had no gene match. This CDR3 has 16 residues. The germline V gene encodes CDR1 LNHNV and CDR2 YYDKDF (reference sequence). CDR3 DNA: TGTGCCACCAGTCCGATCGGGACTAGCGGTTTAGAGACCCAGTACTTC. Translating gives CATSPIGTSGLETQYF.